The sequence of this TCR beta chain was determined in a study of T cells and Merkel cell carcinoma outcomes. Study-level points and caveats: Repertoire plus T-cell density reportedly predicted Merkel cell carcinoma outcomes.

TCRdb keeps only in-frame clones here, not all; method: immunoSEQ multiplex PCR. The sample lists approximately 20,000 clones; over 70% were seen once. In regard to this clone: Its specificity is not known.

The CDR3 runs 15 residues. The receptor was derived from a human donor with Merkel cell carcinoma. Material: tumor tissue from Merkel cell carcinoma. This sequence joins TRBV1 and TRBJ2-2; TRBD2 is the table's D call, not checked against the DNA. TRBV1 constitutes a pseudogene. CDR3 DNA sequence: TGCACCAGCAGACCGCGACTAGCTTACACCGGGGAGCTGTTTTTT. Translated: CTSRPRLAYTGELFF.